The present T cell receptor (beta chain) was sequenced within a study of blood T cell repertoires in COVID-19. On the study more broadly: The United States, Italy and Spain supplied acute and convalescent COVID-19 samples. In each case, the material was cDNA or gDNA derived from T cells, B-cell-depleted T cells, or PBMCs.

In the original processing: Amplification of reference gene primers provided the estimated nucleated cell counts. Assay: immunoSEQ multiplex PCR; the TCRdb copy retains only in-frame clones and omits some. The DNA was the basis for D and trimming; V, J and clone size are from that table. The sample has 140,000 to 150,000 clones, approximately 80% seen once. This clone was seen once. CDR1 and CDR2 from the germline V gene are SGHDT and YYEEEE. The CDR3 has 13 residues. Losses at the gene ends were 5 bases for V and 3 bases for J; bases not matched to a gene: 2. The chain combines TRBV5-6 with TRBJ2-3, with TRBD2 matching 8 bases. The sequenced sample was peripheral blood. This TCR was sampled from a man in his 60s with active or convalescent COVID-19. DNA for the CDR3: TGTGCCAGCAGTAGCGGGACAACAGATACGCAGTATTTT. Protein sequence: CASSSGTTDTQYF. The full variable domain, completed using reference TRBV5-6 and TRBJ2-3, is DAGVTQSPTHLIKTRGQQVTLRCSPKSGHDTVSWYQQALGQGPQFIFQYYEEEERQRGNFPDRFSGHQFPNYSSELNVNALLLGDSALYLCASSSGTTDTQYFGPGTRLTVL.